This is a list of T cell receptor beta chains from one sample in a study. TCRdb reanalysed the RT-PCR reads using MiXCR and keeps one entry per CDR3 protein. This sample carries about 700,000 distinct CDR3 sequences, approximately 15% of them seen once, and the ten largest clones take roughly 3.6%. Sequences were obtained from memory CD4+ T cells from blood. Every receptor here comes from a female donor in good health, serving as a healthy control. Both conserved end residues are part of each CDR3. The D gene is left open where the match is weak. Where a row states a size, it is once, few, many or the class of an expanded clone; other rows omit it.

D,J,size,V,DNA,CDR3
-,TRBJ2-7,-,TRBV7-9,TGTGCCAGCAGCTTTTCGGCGAGTTCCGACGAGCAGTACTTC,CASSFSASSDEQYF
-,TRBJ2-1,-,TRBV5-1,TGCGCCAGCAGCTCGGACTTTCCCTCCTACAATGAGCAGTTCTTC,CASSSDFPSYNEQFF
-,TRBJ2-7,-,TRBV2,TGTGCCAGTTTTGTCAGCTTTCCCTACGAGCAGTACTTC,CASFVSFPYEQYF
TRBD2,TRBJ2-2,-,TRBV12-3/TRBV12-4,TGTGCCAGCAGTTTAATAGCGGGGGTAACCGGGGAGCTGTTTTTT,CASSLIAGVTGELFF
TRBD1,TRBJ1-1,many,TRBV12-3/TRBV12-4,TGTGCCAGCAGTACCCAGGGGGGGGCTTTCTTT,CASSTQGGAFF
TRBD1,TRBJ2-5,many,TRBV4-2,TGTGCCAGCAGCCAAGTGGACAGGGTGGAGACCCAGTACTTC,CASSQVDRVETQYF
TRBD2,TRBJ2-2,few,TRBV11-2,TGTGCCAGCAGCTTTTTGCAAGCGGGAGCACCTGGGGGCACCGGGGAGCTGTTTTTT,CASSFLQAGAPGGTGELFF
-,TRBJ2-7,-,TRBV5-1,TGCGCCAGCAGCGCCCGGGACTCCTACGAGCAGTACTTC,CASSARDSYEQYF
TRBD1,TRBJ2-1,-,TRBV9,TGTGCCAGCAGCGCCTACCAGGGGGCGTACAATGAGCAGTTCTTC,CASSAYQGAYNEQFF
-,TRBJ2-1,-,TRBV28,TGTGCCAGCAACGAACCCCCCGGGACTGGTAACAATGAGCAGTTCTTC,CASNEPPGTGNNEQFF
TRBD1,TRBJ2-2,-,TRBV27,TGTGCCAGCAGTTTTGACAGGGGGACCACCGGGGAGCTGTTTTTT,CASSFDRGTTGELFF
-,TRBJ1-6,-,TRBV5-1,TGCGCCAGCAGCTTAGGCAGTAAAAATTCACCCCTCCACTTT,CASSLGSKNSPLHF
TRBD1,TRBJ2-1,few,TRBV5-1,TGCGCCAGCAGCTTCCGACAGGGGGTAAACAATGAGCAGTTCTTC,CASSFRQGVNNEQFF
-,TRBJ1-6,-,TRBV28,TGTGCCTCTGTCGAGAAGAATAATTCACCCCTCCACTTT,CASVEKNNSPLHF
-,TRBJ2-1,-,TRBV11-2,TGTGCCAGCAGGCCCGTGGGGGGTGGCTACAATGAGCAGTTCTTC,CASRPVGGGYNEQFF
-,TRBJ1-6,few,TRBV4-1,TGCGCCAGCAGCCATCAGGGGACTAATTCACCCCTCCACTTT,CASSHQGTNSPLHF
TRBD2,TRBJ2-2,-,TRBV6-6,TGTGCCAGCAGTGCCAGGACTAGCTCCGGGGAGCTGTTTTTT,CASSARTSSGELFF
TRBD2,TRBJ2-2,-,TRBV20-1,TGCAGTGCTAGGGGAGCGGGAGGGACCACCGGGGAGCTGTTTTTT,CSARGAGGTTGELFF
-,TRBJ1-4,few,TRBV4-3,TGCGCCAGCAGCCAAGACGGCCAGACTAATGAAAAACTGTTTTTT,CASSQDGQTNEKLFF
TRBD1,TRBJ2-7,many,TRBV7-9,TGTGCCAGCAGCTTATCACAGGGGGCCCCCTACGAGCAGTACTTC,CASSLSQGAPYEQYF
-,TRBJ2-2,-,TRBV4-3,TGCGCCAGCAGCCAAGAGGGGTTGATACGCGGGGAGCTGTTTTTT,CASSQEGLIRGELFF
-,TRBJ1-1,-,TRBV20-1,TGCAGTGCTAGAGAGGCACTCGGGGTTAGGGGCTTCTTT,CSAREALGVRGFF
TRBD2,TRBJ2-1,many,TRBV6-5,TGTGCCAGCAGTTACTCTTATCTCCGCGGGAGGGCGAACAATGAGCAGTTCTTC,CASSYSYLRGRANNEQFF
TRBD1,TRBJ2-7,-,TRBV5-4,TGTGCCAGCAGCCCCCGACAGGGGGCGAGAAACGAGCAGTACTTC,CASSPRQGARNEQYF
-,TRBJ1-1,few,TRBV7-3,TGTGCCAGCAGCGCCCGGGGGTTGACCACTGAAGCTTTCTTT,CASSARGLTTEAFF
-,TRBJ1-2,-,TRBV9,TGTGCCAGCAGCGTAGATACGACTCTATTCTATGGCTACACCTTC,CASSVDTTLFYGYTF
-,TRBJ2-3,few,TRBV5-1,TGCGCCAGCAGCATCTCCCGGACAGGCACAGATACGCAGTATTTT,CASSISRTGTDTQYF
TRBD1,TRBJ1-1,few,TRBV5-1,TGCGCCAGCTGCGGACAGGGAGGCACTGAAGCTTTCTTT,CASCGQGGTEAFF
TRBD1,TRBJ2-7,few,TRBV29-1,TGCAGCGTTGACCAGGGGGCTGAGGAGCAGTACTTC,CSVDQGAEEQYF
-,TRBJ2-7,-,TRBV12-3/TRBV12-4,TGTGCCAGCAGTTTCGCTAGGACAGATAAGCAGTACTTC,CASSFARTDKQYF
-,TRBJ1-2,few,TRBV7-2,TGTGCCAGCAGCTTTGGTCCAGGGCTCTACACCTTC,CASSFGPGLYTF
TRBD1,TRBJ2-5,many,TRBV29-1,TGCAGCGCTTCCGGGACAGGGGGCCAAGAGACCCAGTACTTC,CSASGTGGQETQYF
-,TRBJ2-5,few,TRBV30,TGTGCCTGGAGTTTGGGCGTAGGGGAGACCCAGTACTTC,CAWSLGVGETQYF
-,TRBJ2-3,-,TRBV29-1,TGCAGCGTACAAAGGGGGACTAGCACAGATACGCAGTATTTT,CSVQRGTSTDTQYF
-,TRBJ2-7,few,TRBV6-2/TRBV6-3,TGTGCCAGCAGAAGAGGACAGAAATCCTACGAGCAGTACTTC,CASRRGQKSYEQYF
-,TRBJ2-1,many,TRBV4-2,TGTGCCAGCAGCCAAGATGACCAGCGGACCTACAATGAGCAGTTCTTC,CASSQDDQRTYNEQFF
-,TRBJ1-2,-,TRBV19,TGTGCCAGTAGCTCGAACAGGGATTCTGGCTACACCTTC,CASSSNRDSGYTF